This passage covers 2 T cell receptor beta chains from one sample sequenced in a study of blood T cells in healthy people across ages. Next came a second PCR, run for about 6 to 11 cycles, which used a sample-barcoded 5' primer along with a J-beta primer mix. MiXCR, run by TCRdb on the 5' RACE reads, gives a single entry per CDR3 protein. The sample contains about 720,000 distinct CDR3 sequences, roughly 20% of which appear only once. The sequencing input was blood. The source of these receptors is a man between 70 and 80 years old in good health.

J is TRBJ1-2 and V is TRBV6-6; D is unresolved. V was clipped by 2 bases and J by 4 bases, with 8 bases between them. The germline V gene encodes CDR1 MNHNY and CDR2 SVGAGI (reference sequence). The CDR3 length is 13 residues. CDR3 in amino acids: CASSYEDIYGYTF. For the CDR3, the DNA is TGTGCCAGCAGTTACGAGGATATCTATGGCTACACCTTC.

A few counts support this clonotype. The V gene is TRBV20-1, the J gene TRBJ1-3; 10 positions agree with TRBD1. The CDR3 is 16 residues long. The germline CDR1 and CDR2 sequences are DFQATT and SNEGSKA (reference sequence). The V and J ends lost 6 bases and 4 bases, in that order; junction bases with no gene match: 12. DNA for the CDR3: TGCAGTGCCACAAGAGGGACAGGGGCGTCGGGAAACACCATATATTTT. Protein sequence: CSATRGTGASGNTIYF.